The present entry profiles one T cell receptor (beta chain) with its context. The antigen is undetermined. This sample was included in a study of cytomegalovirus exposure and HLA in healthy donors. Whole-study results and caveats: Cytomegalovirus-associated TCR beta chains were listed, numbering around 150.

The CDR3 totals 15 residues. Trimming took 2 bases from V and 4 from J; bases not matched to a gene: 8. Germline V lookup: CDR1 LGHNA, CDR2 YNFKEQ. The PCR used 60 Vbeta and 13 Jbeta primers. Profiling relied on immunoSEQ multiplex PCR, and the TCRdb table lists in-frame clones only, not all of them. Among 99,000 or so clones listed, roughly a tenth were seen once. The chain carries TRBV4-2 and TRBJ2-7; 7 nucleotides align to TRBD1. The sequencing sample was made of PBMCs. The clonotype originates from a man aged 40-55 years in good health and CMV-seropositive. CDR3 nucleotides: TGTGCCAGCAGCCAATTACAGGGGACCTTTTACGAGCAGTACTTC. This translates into CASSQLQGTFYEQYF.